The sequence of this T cell receptor beta chain was determined in a study of cytomegalovirus exposure and HLA in healthy donors. As for the study in general: The study placed roughly four fifths of its approximately 400 genotyped donors in the Caucasian-associated ancestry cluster.

Germline CDR1 is WSHSY and CDR2 is SAAADI. The junction had 3 bases not matched to a gene; V was cut back by 7 bases and J by 4 bases. The CDR3 loop spans 13 amino acids. Overall study findings and caveats: An analysis was carried out at a later point. It showed that HLA-associated TCR beta chains were more clonally expanded than equally common non-associated chains. The study labeled more than 150 TCR beta chains cytomegalovirus-associated. Sequencing artifact likely explains a cluster of highly shared sequence variants.

A remark on this clone: No antigen is known for it.

The PCR employed 60 Vbeta primers together with 13 Jbeta primers. Measured with immunoSEQ multiplex PCR; TCRdb has only the in-frame clones, and not every one. This table has around 88,000 clones, 60% to 80% appearing once. This TCR was sampled from a man aged 45 to 65 in good health and CMV-seropositive. Sequencing input: PBMCs. The chain carries TRBV10-2 and TRBJ2-3; 9 bases agree with TRBD2. CDR3 DNA: TGCGCCAGCACGCGGGGGGGCCCAGATACGCAGTATTTT. As protein: CASTRGGPDTQYF.